Sequencing of this T cell receptor (beta chain) was carried out in a study of blood T cell repertoires in COVID-19. Study-level background: Acute and convalescent COVID-19 samples came from the United States, Italy and Spain. In each case, the material was cDNA or gDNA derived from T cells, B-cell-depleted T cells, or PBMCs.

The germline CDR1 and CDR2 sequences are MNHNS and SASEGT. Deletions cut 3 bases from V and 4 bases from J, with 15 bases between. This CDR3 has 15 residues. In the authors' methods: Researchers report that nucleated cell counts were estimated from reference gene primer amplification. Data came from immunoSEQ multiplex PCR; TCRdb stores just in-frame clones and leaves some out. The D gene and trimming were derived from the DNA, and the V and J assignments and clone size from that table. The sample lists about 16,000 clones, just over 85% occurring once. This clonotype was sampled from a human donor with active COVID-19. The donor label of this sample is uncertain. Sequencing used peripheral blood. V gene TRBV6-1 combines with J gene TRBJ1-2, with TRBD1 as a possible D gene (6 bases). CDR3 residues: CASSDGGQVPYGYTF. The CDR3 nucleotides are TGTGCCAGCAGTGATGGGGGCCAGGTACCCTATGGCTACACCTTC.